These 16 T cell receptor beta chains were sequenced from one sample in a study of blood T cell repertoires in COVID-19. The protocol was immunoSEQ multiplex PCR, while the TCRdb copy is restricted to in-frame clones and leaves out a portion. The sample carries fewer than 200,000 clones, around 80% recorded once. Sequencing was done on a sample of peripheral blood. These receptors came from a woman between 65 and 79 years old with acute or convalescent COVID-19.

This clone has more than one count but fewer than ten. This chain uses TRBV5-1 with TRBJ1-6, with TRBD1 as a possible D gene (6 bases). Germline assignment: CDR1 SGHRS and CDR2 YFSETQ. The CDR3 extends over 16 amino acids. Between the trimmed V and J ends, which lost 0 bases and 6 bases, there was a span of 13 bases. This CDR3 reads CASSLAQGQGNSPLHF. The CDR3 nucleotides are TGCGCCAGCAGCTTGGCCCAGGGGCAAGGTAATTCACCCCTCCACTTT.

This clone was counted a single time. This sequence joins TRBV7-9 and TRBJ2-7; TRBD2 matches at 8 bases. The CDR3 contains 15 residues. Germline values: CDR1 SEHNR, CDR2 FQNEAQ (reference sequence). The trim removed 1 base at V and 4 bases at J, leaving 6 bases unmatched. The CDR3 region has the DNA TGTGCCAGCAGCTTAGACGCGGGAGGAATATACGAGCAGTACTTC. As protein: CASSLDAGGIYEQYF. Looking up the rest from reference TRBV7-9 and TRBJ2-7 gives the full variable domain: DTGVSQNPRHKITKRGQNVTFRCDPISEHNRLYWYRQTLGQGPEFLTYFQNEAQLEKSRLLSDRFSAERPKGSFSTLEIQRTEQGDSAMYLCASSLDAGGIYEQYFGPGTRLTVT.

This clone was counted only a few times. The gene calls are TRBV10-3 and TRBJ1-3, with D possibly being TRBD1 (5 bases). V lost 6 bases, J lost 0 bases, and 12 bases lay in between. Germline CDR1 is ENHRY and CDR2 is SYGVKD. The CDR3 is made up of 15 amino acids. CDR3 sequence (DNA): TGTGCCATCAGGATAGACAGTGGCTCTGGAAACACCATATATTTT. This translates into CAIRIDSGSGNTIYF.

This clone turned up a few times. The chain has TRBV10-3 and TRBJ1-6; maybe TRBD1 (5 bases). Trimming pared 7 bases from V and 5 bases from J, leaving 9 bases between. The CDR3 has 13 amino acids. Germline CDR1 ENHRY, CDR2 SYGVKD. CDR3 DNA sequence: TGTGCCATCACGGGGGTAGATAATTCACCCCTCCACTTT. It translates to CAITGVDNSPLHF.

The chain links TRBV9 to TRBJ2-3; 12 bases fit TRBD2. Germline CDR1 is SGDLS and CDR2 is YYNGEE. V lost 4 bases, J lost 3 bases, and 9 bases stayed unmatched. There are 17 residues in the CDR3. CDR3 protein: CASSSARLAGVTDTQYF. DNA of the CDR3: TGTGCCAGCAGCTCCGCCAGACTAGCGGGGGTTACAGATACGCAGTATTTT.

This clone was seen just once. In DNA, the CDR3 is TGTGCCAGCAGCTATGACAGGCTTCTCGCTAATGAAAAACTGTTTTTT. This codes for CASSYDRLLANEKLFF. The chain combines TRBV5-6 with TRBJ1-4; D is perhaps TRBD1 (6 bases). The CDR3 has 16 amino acids. Germline V lookup: CDR1 SGHDT, CDR2 YYEEEE. Trimming removed 3 bases at V and 3 bases at J, with 15 bases between. Complete variable domain (other parts from reference TRBV5-6 and TRBJ1-4): DAGVTQSPTHLIKTRGQQVTLRCSPKSGHDTVSWYQQALGQGPQFIFQYYEEEERQRGNFPDRFSGHQFPNYSSELNVNALLLGDSALYLCASSYDRLLANEKLFFGSGTQLSVL.

This clone has a handful of counts. V usage is TRBV18 and J usage is TRBJ2-7; tentatively, D is TRBD2 (5 bases). The length of the CDR3 is 14 residues. The V end lost 4 bases, the J end lost 0 bases, and 10 bases lay between the germline ends. The V gene's germline CDR1 is KGHSH and CDR2 LQKENI. CDR3 sequence: CASSLTGDSYEQYF. The CDR3, as DNA: TGTGCCAGCTCACTCACCGGGGACTCCTACGAGCAGTACTTC.

V and J are TRBV19 and TRBJ1-1; 9 bases map to TRBD1. V shed 5 bases and J 4 bases; nucleotides not matched to a gene: 2. The CDR3 extends over 13 amino acids. Germline V CDR1 and CDR2: LNHDA, SQIVND (reference sequence). CDR3 sequence: CASSLDRGTEAFF. The DNA of the CDR3 is TGTGCCAGTAGTTTGGACAGGGGCACTGAAGCTTTCTTT.

The chain employs TRBV6-2 or TRBV6-3 and TRBJ1-1; a weak D match, TRBD1 (5 bases). V lost 5 bases and J 6 bases, leaving 19 bases between the germline ends. Germline V CDR1 and CDR2: MNHEY, SVGEGT. This CDR3 spans 15 amino acids. CDR3 protein: CASSQRRQGGAEAFF. As DNA, the CDR3 is TGTGCCAGCAGTCAAAGGCGGCAGGGTGGCGCTGAAGCTTTCTTT.

This chain joins TRBV5-6 and TRBJ1-2, with D uncertain. The CDR3 is made up of 13 amino acids. Germline lookup yields CDR1 SGHDT and CDR2 YYEEEE. Trimming cost V 2 bases and J 5 bases, with 10 bases left between them. The CDR3: CASSLTEFYGYTF. CDR3 bases: TGTGCCAGCAGCTTAACGGAGTTTTATGGCTACACCTTC.

Comments on this clone: This same CDR3 is encoded by further DNA sequences in the sample. The chain combines TRBV28 with TRBJ1-1, with D possibly TRBD1 on 5 matching bases. Trimming removed 4 bases from V and 2 bases from J, with 11 bases in between. Per the germline V gene, CDR1 is MDHEN and CDR2 is SYDVKM. CDR3 length equals 14 residues. Here the CDR3 DNA reads TGTGCCAGCAGTTCCGGGGGGGTAAACACTGAAGCTTTCTTT. As protein: CASSSGGVNTEAFF.

This clone was detected only once. The chain joins TRBV10-2 to TRBJ2-5; TRBD2 matches 10 bases. After removal of 8 bases from V and 5 bases from J, the junction contained 11 bases not matched to a gene. There are 15 residues in the CDR3. Germline V gene data show CDR1 as WSHSY and CDR2 as SAAADI. In DNA, the CDR3 is TGCGCCAGCGGCTCTAGCGGGAGTGTCGGGGAGACCCAGTACTTC. Translated: CASGSSGSVGETQYF.

The V call is TRBV3-1 (or the pseudogene TRBV3-2), the J call TRBJ1-1; D possibly corresponds to TRBD1 (5 bases). This CDR3 is 15 amino acids long. Germline CDR1 reads LGHDT; CDR2 reads YNNKEL (reference sequence). The V end lost 0 bases, the J end lost 3 bases, and 11 bases lay between the germline ends. The CDR3 loop reads CASSQDAGPDTEAFF. Here the CDR3 DNA reads TGTGCCAGCAGCCAAGACGCAGGGCCGGACACTGAAGCTTTCTTT.

The V gene is TRBV5-1, the J gene TRBJ1-4; a weak D match, TRBD1 (6 bases). This CDR3 comprises 13 residues. Trimming pared 6 bases from V and 3 bases from J, leaving 9 bases between. Germline CDR1 reads SGHRS; CDR2 reads YFSETQ. The CDR3 DNA reads TGCGCCAGCAAGGACAGCCCTAATGAAAAACTGTTTTTT. Encoded protein: CASKDSPNEKLFF.

The chain uses TRBV6-2 or TRBV6-3 and TRBJ1-2; D remains ambiguous. Germline V lookup: CDR1 MNHEY, CDR2 SVGEGT. The CDR3 runs to 13 residues. The ends were cut back, 3 bases at V and 8 bases at J, with 13 bases in the middle. The CDR3 DNA follows: TGTGCCAGCAGTTATCGAGGGTTTCACGGCTACACCTTC. Amino acid sequence: CASSYRGFHGYTF.

The V call is TRBV2, the J call TRBJ1-2; 7 positions agree with TRBD1. Trimming removed 8 bases from V and 4 bases from J; junction bases left unmatched: 16. CDR3 length: 16 residues. Germline V gene sequence: CDR1 SNHLY, CDR2 FYNNEI. For the CDR3, the DNA is TGTGCCAGCCAACGTTTAGGGACAGCTATGGGCTATGGCTACACCTTC. Encoded protein: CASQRLGTAMGYGYTF.